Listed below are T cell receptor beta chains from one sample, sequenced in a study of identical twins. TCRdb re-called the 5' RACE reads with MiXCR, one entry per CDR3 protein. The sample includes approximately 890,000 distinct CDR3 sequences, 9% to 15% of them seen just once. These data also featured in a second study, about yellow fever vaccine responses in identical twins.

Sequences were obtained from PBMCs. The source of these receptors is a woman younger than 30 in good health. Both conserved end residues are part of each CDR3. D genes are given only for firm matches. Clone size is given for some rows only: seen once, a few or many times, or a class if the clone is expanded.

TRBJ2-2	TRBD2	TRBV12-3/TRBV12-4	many	TGTGCCAGCAGCTTAGGCGGGGGGAACACCGGGGAGCTGTTTTTT	CASSLGGGNTGELFF
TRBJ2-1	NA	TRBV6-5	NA	TGTGCCAGCAGTTACTCAGGGCCCTGGGCCCTCGTATCCTACAATGAGCAGTTCTTC	CASSYSGPWALVSYNEQFF
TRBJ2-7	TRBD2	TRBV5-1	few	TGCGCCAGCAGCCCCCAACTAGCGGGAGGACCCTACGAGCAGTACTTC	CASSPQLAGGPYEQYF
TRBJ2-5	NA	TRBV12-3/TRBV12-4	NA	TGTGCCAGCAGTGAAACGCCAGAGACCCAGTACTTC	CASSETPETQYF
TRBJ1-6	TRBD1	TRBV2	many	TGTGCCAGCAGTGCGAGGGGGGGGACAGAGACATCACCCCTCCACTTT	CASSARGGTETSPLHF
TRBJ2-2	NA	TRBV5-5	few	TGTGCCAGCAGCTTCGTGGTTTCCAGGGAGCTGTTTTTT	CASSFVVSRELFF
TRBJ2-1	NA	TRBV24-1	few	TGTGCCACCAGTGATCACACCAGGGGGGGTTCCTACAATGAGCAGTTCTTC	CATSDHTRGGSYNEQFF
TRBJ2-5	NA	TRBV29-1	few	TGCAGCGCCCCCGGCACAGTATGGGAAGAGACCCAGTACTTC	CSAPGTVWEETQYF
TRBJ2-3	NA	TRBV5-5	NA	TGTGCCAGCAGCATCACCGGGGCGGCCACAGATACGCAGTATTTT	CASSITGAATDTQYF
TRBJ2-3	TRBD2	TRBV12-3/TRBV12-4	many	TGTGCCAGCAGTTTTTCTAGCGGGATGGGCACAGATACGCAGTATTTT	CASSFSSGMGTDTQYF
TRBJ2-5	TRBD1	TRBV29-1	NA	TGCAGCGCTAGGACAGGGTTCGAAGAGACCCAGTACTTC	CSARTGFEETQYF
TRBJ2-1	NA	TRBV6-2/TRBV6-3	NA	TGTGCCAGTAAAAGGGCCTCCTACAATGAGCAGTTCTTC	CASKRASYNEQFF
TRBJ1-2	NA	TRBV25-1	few	TGTGCCAGCTACGGGGGGGCAGCAAACTATGGCTACACCTTC	CASYGGAANYGYTF
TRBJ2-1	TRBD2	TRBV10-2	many	TGCGCCAGCAGTGATCCCCCGCTAGCGGGGTACAATGAGCAGTTCTTC	CASSDPPLAGYNEQFF
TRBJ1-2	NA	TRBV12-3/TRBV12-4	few	TGTGCCTCATCGGGGGTCGGTGGCTACACCTTC	CASSGVGGYTF
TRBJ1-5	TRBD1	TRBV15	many	TGTGCCACCAGCAGGTCATGGGACAGTAGCAATCAGCCCCAGCATTTT	CATSRSWDSSNQPQHF
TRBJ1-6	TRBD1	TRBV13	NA	TGTGCCAGCAGCGACGGACAGGGGTTCGATTCACCCCTCCACTTT	CASSDGQGFDSPLHF
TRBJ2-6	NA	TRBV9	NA	TGTGCCAGCAGCGAACATACCGGGGTCCTCTCTGGGGCCAACGTCCTGACTTTC	CASSEHTGVLSGANVLTF
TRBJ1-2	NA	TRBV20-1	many	TGCAGTGCTTCACAGGGTACTAACTATGGCTACACCTTC	CSASQGTNYGYTF
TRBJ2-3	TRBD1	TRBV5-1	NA	TGCGCCAGCAGCTTTCAAGGGACAGTCCTCACAGATACGCAGTATTTT	CASSFQGTVLTDTQYF
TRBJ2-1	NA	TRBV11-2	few	TGTGCCGGCCGGTTCGGGGGCGCCGCCAATGAGCAGTTCTTC	CAGRFGGAANEQFF
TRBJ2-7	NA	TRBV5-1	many	TGCGCCAGCAGCTTGGTATGGGGTCCCTACGAGCAGTACTTC	CASSLVWGPYEQYF
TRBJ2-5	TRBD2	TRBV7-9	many	TGTGCCAGCAAGCCCGAGCGGGAGGACCAAGAGACCCAGTACTTC	CASKPEREDQETQYF
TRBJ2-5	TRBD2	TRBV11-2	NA	TGTGCCAGCAGCTTAGGTCGACTAGCAGATTTGAGAGAGACCCAGTACTTC	CASSLGRLADLRETQYF
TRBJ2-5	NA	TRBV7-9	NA	TGTGCCAGCAGCCCATGGACTGGCGGGTACCAAGAGACCCAGTACTTC	CASSPWTGGYQETQYF
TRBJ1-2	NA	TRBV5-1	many	TGCGCCAGCAGCATCGGGAGAGTGCATGGCTACACCTTC	CASSIGRVHGYTF
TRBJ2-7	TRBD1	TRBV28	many	TGTGCCAGCAGTTTATACGGGACAGGGGGCCTCGAGCAGTACTTC	CASSLYGTGGLEQYF
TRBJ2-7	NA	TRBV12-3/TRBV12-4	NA	TGTGCCAGCAGTCTCGTGGACCCCTCCTACGAGCAGTACTTC	CASSLVDPSYEQYF
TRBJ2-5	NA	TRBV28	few	TGTGCCAGCGGGACTCCGGCCCGGCAGACCCAGTACTTC	CASGTPARQTQYF
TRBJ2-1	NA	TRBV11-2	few	TGTGCCAGCAGCTTGCTTCCGGGGGGCCAATACAATGAGCAGTTCTTC	CASSLLPGGQYNEQFF
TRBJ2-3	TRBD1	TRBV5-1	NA	TGCGCCAGCAAGCTGGGACAGGGTCCCACAGATACGCAGTATTTT	CASKLGQGPTDTQYF
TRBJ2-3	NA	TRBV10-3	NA	TGTGCCATCAGTGCCGCCGGGGCTAGCACAGATACGCAGTATTTT	CAISAAGASTDTQYF
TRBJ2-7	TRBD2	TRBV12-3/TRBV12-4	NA	TGTGCCAGCAGTCCCGGGACTAGGGTCCACGAGCAGTACTTC	CASSPGTRVHEQYF
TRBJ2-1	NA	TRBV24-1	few	TGTGCCACCAGTGATTTTAAGGAGGGAGTTTACAATGAGCAGTTCTTC	CATSDFKEGVYNEQFF
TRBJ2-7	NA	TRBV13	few	TGTGCCAGCAGCCATGACGGGGGATCCTACGAGCAGTACTTC	CASSHDGGSYEQYF
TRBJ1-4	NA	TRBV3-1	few	TGTGCCAGCAGCCCAGCGCCAGTGATATATGAAAAACTGTTTTTT	CASSPAPVIYEKLFF
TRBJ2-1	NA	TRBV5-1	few	TGCGCCAGCAGCTTGGCCGGCGACGACAATGAGCAGTTCTTC	CASSLAGDDNEQFF
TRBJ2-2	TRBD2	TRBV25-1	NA	TGTGCCATTAGCGGGTGGATCACCGGGGAGCTGTTTTTT	CAISGWITGELFF
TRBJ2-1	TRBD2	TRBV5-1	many	TGCGCCAGCAGCTGGGGTAGCGGGAGCTCCTACAATGAGCAGTTCTTC	CASSWGSGSSYNEQFF
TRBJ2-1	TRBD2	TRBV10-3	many	TGTGCCATCAGTGTAGCGACTAGCGGGAGCTCCTACAATGAGCAGTTCTTC	CAISVATSGSSYNEQFF
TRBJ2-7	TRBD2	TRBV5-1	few	TGCGCCAGCAGCTTTGGGGCCGGGACTAGCGGGACTCCTCACTACGAGCAGTACTTC	CASSFGAGTSGTPHYEQYF
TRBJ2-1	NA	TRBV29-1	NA	TGCAGCGTTGCGGCTTCCTACAATGAGCAGTTCTTC	CSVAASYNEQFF
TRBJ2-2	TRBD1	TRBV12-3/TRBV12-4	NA	TGTGCCAGCAGAGGGACAGGGGGCGCCCCGAACACCGGGGAGCTGTTTTTT	CASRGTGGAPNTGELFF
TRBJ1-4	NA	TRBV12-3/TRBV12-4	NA	TGTGCCAGCAGTTTATGGGGCGAGGAAAAACTGTTTTTT	CASSLWGEEKLFF
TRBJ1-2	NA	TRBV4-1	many	TGCGCCAGCAGCCTTGACGGAGGCTATGGCTACACCTTC	CASSLDGGYGYTF
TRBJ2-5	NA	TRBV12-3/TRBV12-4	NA	TGTGCCAGCAGTTTAGGGACTATAGAGACCCAGTACTTC	CASSLGTIETQYF
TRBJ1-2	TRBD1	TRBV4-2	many	TGTGCCAGCAGCCACATATCGGGGGACAGGGGCTCTGGCTACACCTTC	CASSHISGDRGSGYTF
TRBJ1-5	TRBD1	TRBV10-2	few	TGCGCCAGCAGGCAACAGGGGGCAAATCAGCCCCAGCATTTT	CASRQQGANQPQHF
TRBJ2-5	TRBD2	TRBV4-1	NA	TGCGCCAGCAGCCAAAATCCGGGACTAGCGGGAGCAGAGACCCAGTACTTC	CASSQNPGLAGAETQYF
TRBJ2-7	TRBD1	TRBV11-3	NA	TGTGCCAGCAGCCATGACAGGGGGCTTTCTTACGAGCAGTACTTC	CASSHDRGLSYEQYF
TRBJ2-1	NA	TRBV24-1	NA	TGTGCCACCAGTGAAACGGGAGAGAGCTCCTACAATGAGCAGTTCTTC	CATSETGESSYNEQFF